These 27 T cell receptor beta chains share one sample of origin, sequenced in a study of T cell repertoires in cytomegalovirus infection. TCRdb passed the reads through MiXCR, listing each CDR3 protein once. The sample yields 500,000 to 600,000 distinct CDR3 sequences, approximately 15% seen once. The sample consisted of CD8+ T cells from PBMCs. The source is a human donor in good health (CMV status not recorded). Some clones in this sample may be carry-over from other donors' samples.

The table lists this clonotype with many counts. The chain recombines TRBV11-2 with TRBJ2-7; 11 bases match TRBD2. Germline lookup yields CDR1 SGHAT and CDR2 FQNNGV. The ends lost 1 base at V and 5 bases at J; junction bases unmatched: 16. CDR3 length: 19 amino acids. Here the CDR3 reads CASSLAVPTSGGRINEQYF. In nucleotides, the CDR3 is TGTGCCAGCAGCTTAGCCGTCCCTACTAGCGGGGGCCGAATCAACGAGCAGTACTTC.

This clonotype has a handful of counts. This rearrangement joins TRBV5-1 to TRBJ2-5; perhaps TRBD2 as D (6 bases). CDR3 length: 16 amino acids. Germline V gives CDR1 SGHRS, CDR2 YFSETQ. V was clipped by 0 bases and J by 4 bases, with 16 bases between them. CDR3 sequence reads: CASSLDERVLPETQYF. In nucleotides, the CDR3 is TGCGCCAGCAGCTTGGACGAGCGGGTCCTACCAGAGACCCAGTACTTC.

This clonotype was observed at least ten times. The chain links TRBV7-6 to TRBJ2-7; possible D gene TRBD2, 6 bases. CDR3 size: 15 residues. Germline CDR1 SGHVS, CDR2 FNYEAQ. V was trimmed by 0 bases and J by 3 bases, leaving 12 bases between them. This CDR3 is CASSLAGGISYEQYF. DNA of the CDR3: TGTGCCAGCAGCTTAGCCGGGGGAATTAGCTACGAGCAGTACTTC. Filled out from reference TRBV7-6 and TRBJ2-7, the complete variable domain reads GAGVSQSPRYKVTKRGQDVALRCDPISGHVSLYWYRQALGQGPEFLTYFNYEAQQDKSGLPNDRFSAERPEGSISTLTIQRTEQRDSAMYRCASSLAGGISYEQYFGPGTRLTVT.

The CDR3 is CASSLGTSGRRLGNEQFF. The CDR3, as DNA: TGTGCCAGCAGTCTCGGGACTAGCGGGAGGAGGTTAGGAAATGAGCAGTTCTTC. The chain combines TRBV7-2 with TRBJ2-1; 15 bases are shared with TRBD2. Germline lookup yields CDR1 SGHTA and CDR2 FQGNSA. CDR3 size: 18 residues. Trimming took 6 bases from V and 7 from J; bases not matched to a gene: 13.

The genes are TRBV13 and TRBJ2-1; either TRBD1 or TRBD2 may supply D (5 bases each). The CDR3 loop spans 13 amino acids. Trimming pared 4 bases from V and 6 bases from J, leaving 10 bases between. Germline CDR1 and CDR2: PRHDT and FYEKMQ (reference sequence). CDR3 region: CASSSRGPNEQFF. The CDR3 DNA reads as TGTGCCAGCAGCTCTCGGGGCCCCAATGAGCAGTTCTTC.

In this sample, this clonotype turned up a few times. The chain combines TRBV28 with TRBJ1-1; the D gene is possibly TRBD1 (5 bases). Germline CDR1 and CDR2: MDHEN and SYDVKM. CDR3 size: 13 residues. Trimming cost V 11 bases and J 0 bases, with 13 bases left between them. Here the CDR3 reads CAARGDLNTEAFF. The CDR3 nucleotides are TGTGCCGCCCGGGGGGACTTGAACACTGAAGCTTTCTTT. The entire variable domain, with the rest obtained from reference TRBV28 and TRBJ1-1, is as follows: DVKVTQSSRYLVKRTGEKVFLECVQDMDHENMFWYRQDPGLGLRLIYFSYDVKMKEKGDIPEGYSVSREKKERFSLILESASTNQTSMYLCAARGDLNTEAFFGQGTRLTVV.

This clonotype came up many times. This sequence joins TRBV7-6 and TRBJ2-7; TRBD1 aligns across 7 bases. This CDR3 spans 15 amino acids. V lost 4 bases, J lost 1 base, and 7 bases stayed unmatched. Germline CDR1 is SGHVS and CDR2 is FNYEAQ. The CDR3 is CASSSLRGRSYEQYF. The CDR3 nucleotides read TGTGCCAGCAGCTCCCTGAGGGGGCGATCCTACGAGCAGTACTTC. Filled out from reference TRBV7-6 and TRBJ2-7, the complete variable domain reads GAGVSQSPRYKVTKRGQDVALRCDPISGHVSLYWYRQALGQGPEFLTYFNYEAQQDKSGLPNDRFSAERPEGSISTLTIQRTEQRDSAMYRCASSSLRGRSYEQYFGPGTRLTVT.

The chain has TRBV6-1 and TRBJ1-5; no firm D call. Germline CDR1 is MNHNS and CDR2 is SASEGT. The CDR3 length is 16 residues. With 0 bases removed from V and 3 bases from J, the gap between germline ends came to 12 bases. As DNA, the CDR3 is TGTGCCAGCAGTGAAGCTTATGGCCGAGACAATCAGCCCCAGCATTTT. Its translation is CASSEAYGRDNQPQHF.

This clonotype was recorded many times. The chain is built from TRBV6-5 and TRBJ2-5, with TRBD1 matching over 7 bases. Germline values: CDR1 MNHEY, CDR2 SVGAGI. With V trimmed by 4 bases and J by 0 bases, 8 bases remained unmatched. This CDR3 has 16 amino acids. The CDR3 DNA reads TGTGCCAGCAGTTCCACGACAGGGCTGTACCAAGAGACCCAGTACTTC. Protein: CASSSTTGLYQETQYF.

This clonotype has a handful of counts. The V call is TRBV10-1, the J call TRBJ2-5; D call uncertain. The germline V gene has CDR1 WNHNN and CDR2 SYGVQD (reference sequence). The CDR3 loop spans 14 amino acids. The V end was cut by 0 bases, the J end by 3 bases, with 8 bases between. The CDR3 spells CASSESGWEETQYF. CDR3 coding DNA: TGCGCCAGCAGTGAGTCAGGATGGGAAGAGACCCAGTACTTC.

The chain uses TRBV27 and TRBJ2-1; 7 nucleotides match TRBD2. J gave up 6 bases and V 4 bases, and 3 bases lay outside the gene matches. This CDR3 has 13 amino acids. Per germline, CDR1 MNHEY and CDR2 SMNVEV (reference sequence). This CDR3 reads CASSYGTTNEQFF. CDR3 sequence (DNA): TGTGCCAGCAGTTACGGGACTACCAATGAGCAGTTCTTC.

This clonotype was recorded at least ten times. This sequence joins TRBV12-3 or TRBV12-4 and TRBJ1-5; perhaps TRBD1 as D (5 bases). V was trimmed by 3 bases and J by 3 bases, leaving 9 bases between them. The length of the CDR3 is 14 residues. The CDR3 bases are TGTGCCAGCAGTTTCGGGACGAACAATCAGCCCCAGCATTTT. Translated: CASSFGTNNQPQHF.

This chain joins TRBV27 and TRBJ1-5; D is ambiguous. The CDR3 extends over 14 amino acids. The V gene's germline CDR1 is MNHEY and CDR2 SMNVEV (reference sequence). Trimming left V 6 bases short and J 3 bases short, with 12 bases between. The CDR3 nucleotides are TGTGCCAGCAGACCCGGGAGGACCAATCAGCCCCAGCATTTT. The encoded protein is CASRPGRTNQPQHF.

The V call is TRBV25-1, the J call TRBJ1-1; no clear D. The CDR3 is made up of 12 amino acids. Trimming shortened V by 10 bases and J by 5 bases, and 14 bases separated the two germline ends. Germline assignment: CDR1 MGHDK and CDR2 SYGVNS. CDR3: CATKGFETEAFF. The CDR3, as DNA: TGTGCCACCAAGGGCTTTGAAACTGAAGCTTTCTTT.

This clonotype was detected only a few times. The chain links TRBV5-6 to TRBJ1-2, with a tentative D call TRBD1 (5 bases). Trimming took 2 bases from V and 1 from J, leaving 15 bases between them. The CDR3 is 16 residues long. Germline V lookup: CDR1 SGHDT, CDR2 YYEEEE. As DNA, the CDR3 is TGTGCCAGCAGCTTTGGAGGGGATGGTCGTAACTATGGCTACACCTTC. This encodes CASSFGGDGRNYGYTF.

This chain links TRBV9 with TRBJ2-1; 16 positions agree with TRBD2. Trimming at V came to 4 bases and at J to 4 bases, leaving 5 bases not matched to a gene. CDR1 and CDR2 from the germline V gene are SGDLS and YYNGEE. CDR3 length equals 17 residues. CDR3 region: CASSRGLAGGSYNEQFF. CDR3 nucleotide sequence: TGTGCCAGCAGCCGGGGACTAGCGGGGGGGAGTTACAATGAGCAGTTCTTC. The whole variable domain, remainder taken from reference TRBV9 and TRBJ2-1, is DSGVTQTPKHLITATGQRVTLRCSPRSGDLSVYWYQQSLDQGLQFLIQYYNGEERAKGNILERFSAQQFPDLHSELNLSSLELGDSALYFCASSRGLAGGSYNEQFFGPGTRLTVL.

This chain connects TRBV4-1 to TRBJ2-3, with D perhaps TRBD2 (6 bases). This CDR3 has 18 amino acids. CDR1 is MGHRA, CDR2 YSYEKL, per germline. V was clipped by 4 bases and J by 0 bases, with 20 bases between them. CDR3 residues: CASSLSRNSGTSTDTQYF. DNA for the CDR3: TGCGCCAGCAGCCTCTCAAGGAATAGCGGTACTAGCACAGATACGCAGTATTTT.

This chain joins TRBV3-1 and TRBJ2-4; D gene uncertain. The CDR3 extends over 13 amino acids. Germline lookup yields CDR1 LGHDT and CDR2 YNNKEL (reference sequence). Trimming took off 1 base at V and 2 bases at J, with 3 bases between the two ends. CDR3: CASSQVTKNIQYF. The CDR3 DNA sequence: TGTGCCAGCAGCCAAGTGACCAAAAACATTCAGTACTTC.

Many counts were recorded for this clonotype. The V and J genes are TRBV7-8 and TRBJ2-1; possibly TRBD1 for D (5 bases). V was trimmed by 6 bases and J by 2 bases, leaving 14 bases between them. In germline, CDR1 is SGHVS, CDR2 FQNEAQ. The CDR3 extends over 15 amino acids. In DNA, the CDR3 is TGTGCCAGCAGTCGACAGAAGGGCACCTACAATGAGCAGTTCTTC. The encoded protein is CASSRQKGTYNEQFF. The full variable domain, rest sourced from reference TRBV7-8 and TRBJ2-1, is GAGVSQSPRYKVAKRGQDVALRCDPISGHVSLFWYQQALGQGPEFLTYFQNEAQLDKSGLPSDRFFAERPEGSVSTLKIQRTQQEDSAVYLCASSRQKGTYNEQFFGPGTRLTVL.

This clonotype was recorded a few times. The V and J genes are TRBV6-6 and TRBJ2-1; 8 nucleotides line up with TRBD2. The CDR3 length is 14 residues. Germline CDR1 reads MNHNY; CDR2 reads SVGAGI (reference sequence). After removal of 7 bases from V and 6 bases from J, the junction contained 8 bases not matched to a gene. The CDR3 sequence is CASTGGGRSNEQFF. The CDR3 DNA reads TGTGCCAGCACGGGAGGCGGGAGGAGCAATGAGCAGTTCTTC.

This clonotype was detected a few times. The chain uses TRBV20-1 and TRBJ2-7, with TRBD2 identical over 10 bases. V lost 5 bases to trimming and J lost 4 bases; unmatched junction nucleotides: 8. The CDR3 is 14 amino acids. Germline CDR1 is DFQATT and CDR2 is SNEGSKA (reference sequence). For the CDR3, the DNA is TGCAGTGCTGAACCTAGCGGGGGCCTATACGAGCAGTACTTC. Protein sequence: CSAEPSGGLYEQYF.

This chain joins TRBV27 and TRBJ1-2, with D unclear. Looked up from germline, CDR1 is MNHEY and CDR2 is SMNVEV (reference sequence). This CDR3 region has 16 residues. The V and J ends lost 3 bases and 2 bases respectively, with 16 bases between them. CDR3 DNA sequence: TGTGCCAGCAGTTTGGGTCGCCCCGGGCTAAACTATGGCTACACCTTC. Its translation: CASSLGRPGLNYGYTF.

The genes are TRBV27 and TRBJ2-7; D might be TRBD1 (6 bases). The CDR3 has 15 amino acids. From germline, CDR1 is MNHEY and CDR2 SMNVEV (reference sequence). V was clipped by 6 bases and J by 2 bases, with 17 bases between them. The CDR3 DNA reads TGTGCCAGCAGCCCCTGGGGCAGGGGCACCTACGAGCAGTACTTC. This codes for CASSPWGRGTYEQYF.

This clonotype has a count of ten or more. The chain carries TRBV6-5 and TRBJ2-7; tentative D call: TRBD1 (6 bases). Germline V gene data show CDR1 as MNHEY and CDR2 as SVGAGI. The CDR3 loop spans 13 amino acids. Between the trimmed V and J ends, which lost 5 bases and 6 bases, there was a span of 14 bases. As DNA, the CDR3 is TGTGCCAGCAGTCCCGCATCCAGGGGCGAGCAGTACTTC. It is translated as CASSPASRGEQYF.

This clonotype was seen more than once but under ten times. This chain uses TRBV19 with TRBJ1-1; D may be TRBD1 (6 bases). CDR3 length: 15 amino acids. Trimming cost V 5 bases and J 3 bases, with 16 bases left between them. Germline CDR1 reads LNHDA; CDR2 reads SQIVND (reference sequence). The CDR3 protein is CASSHKTGRDTEAFF. The CDR3 bases are TGTGCCAGTAGTCACAAGACAGGCCGGGACACTGAAGCTTTCTTT.

This clonotype was counted a single time. One end of the junction varies from germline; a read error may be responsible. V is TRBV5-6 and J is TRBJ2-7; either TRBD1 or TRBD2 may fit D (5 bases each). This CDR3 region has 15 residues. Germline V CDR1 and CDR2: SGHDT, YYEEEE. The CDR3 sequence is CARSLVIGEHYEQYF. The DNA of the CDR3 is TGTGCCAGAAGCTTGGTCATAGGGGAGCACTACGAGCAGTACTTC. The entire variable domain, with the rest obtained from reference TRBV5-6 and TRBJ2-7, is as follows: DAGVTQSPTHLIKTRGQQVTLRCSPKSGHDTVSWYQQALGQGPQFIFQYYEEEERQRGNFPDRFSGHQFPNYSSELNVNALLLGDSALYLCARSLVIGEHYEQYFGPGTRLTVT.

The CDR3 protein is CASSDFRAGSTDTQYF. The CDR3 bases are TGTGCCAGCAGTGATTTTCGAGCGGGTTCCACAGATACGCAGTATTTT. This chain joins TRBV2 and TRBJ2-3, with TRBD2 as a possible D gene (6 bases). CDR3 length equals 16 residues. The V end was cut by 3 bases, the J end by 2 bases, with 15 bases between. The germline V gene has CDR1 SNHLY and CDR2 FYNNEI.